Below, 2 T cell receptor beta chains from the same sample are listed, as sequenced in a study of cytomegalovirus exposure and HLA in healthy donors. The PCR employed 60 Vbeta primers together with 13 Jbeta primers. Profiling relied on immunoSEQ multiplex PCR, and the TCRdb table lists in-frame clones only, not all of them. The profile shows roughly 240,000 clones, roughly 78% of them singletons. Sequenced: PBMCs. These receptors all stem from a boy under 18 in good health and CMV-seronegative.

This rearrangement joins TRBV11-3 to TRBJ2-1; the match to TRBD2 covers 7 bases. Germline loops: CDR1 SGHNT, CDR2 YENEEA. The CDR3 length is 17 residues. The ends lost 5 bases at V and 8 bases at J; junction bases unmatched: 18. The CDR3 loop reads CASSKGTGGDLVDEQFF. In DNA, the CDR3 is TGTGCCAGCAGCAAAGGAACGGGAGGTGATTTGGTCGATGAGCAGTTCTTC. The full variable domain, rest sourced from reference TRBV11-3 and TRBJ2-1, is EAGVVQSPRYKIIEKKQPVAFWCNPISGHNTLYWYLQNLGQGPELLIRYENEEAVDDSQLPKDRFSAERLKGVDSTLKIQPAELGDSAVYLCASSKGTGGDLVDEQFFGPGTRLTVL.

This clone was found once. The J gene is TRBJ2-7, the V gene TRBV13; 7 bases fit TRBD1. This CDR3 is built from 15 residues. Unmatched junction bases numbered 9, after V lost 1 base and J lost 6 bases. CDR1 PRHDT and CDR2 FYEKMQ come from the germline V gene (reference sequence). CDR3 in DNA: TGTGCCAGCAGCTTAGAATCTGAGGGGGCTCTCGAGCAGTACTTC. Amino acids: CASSLESEGALEQYF.